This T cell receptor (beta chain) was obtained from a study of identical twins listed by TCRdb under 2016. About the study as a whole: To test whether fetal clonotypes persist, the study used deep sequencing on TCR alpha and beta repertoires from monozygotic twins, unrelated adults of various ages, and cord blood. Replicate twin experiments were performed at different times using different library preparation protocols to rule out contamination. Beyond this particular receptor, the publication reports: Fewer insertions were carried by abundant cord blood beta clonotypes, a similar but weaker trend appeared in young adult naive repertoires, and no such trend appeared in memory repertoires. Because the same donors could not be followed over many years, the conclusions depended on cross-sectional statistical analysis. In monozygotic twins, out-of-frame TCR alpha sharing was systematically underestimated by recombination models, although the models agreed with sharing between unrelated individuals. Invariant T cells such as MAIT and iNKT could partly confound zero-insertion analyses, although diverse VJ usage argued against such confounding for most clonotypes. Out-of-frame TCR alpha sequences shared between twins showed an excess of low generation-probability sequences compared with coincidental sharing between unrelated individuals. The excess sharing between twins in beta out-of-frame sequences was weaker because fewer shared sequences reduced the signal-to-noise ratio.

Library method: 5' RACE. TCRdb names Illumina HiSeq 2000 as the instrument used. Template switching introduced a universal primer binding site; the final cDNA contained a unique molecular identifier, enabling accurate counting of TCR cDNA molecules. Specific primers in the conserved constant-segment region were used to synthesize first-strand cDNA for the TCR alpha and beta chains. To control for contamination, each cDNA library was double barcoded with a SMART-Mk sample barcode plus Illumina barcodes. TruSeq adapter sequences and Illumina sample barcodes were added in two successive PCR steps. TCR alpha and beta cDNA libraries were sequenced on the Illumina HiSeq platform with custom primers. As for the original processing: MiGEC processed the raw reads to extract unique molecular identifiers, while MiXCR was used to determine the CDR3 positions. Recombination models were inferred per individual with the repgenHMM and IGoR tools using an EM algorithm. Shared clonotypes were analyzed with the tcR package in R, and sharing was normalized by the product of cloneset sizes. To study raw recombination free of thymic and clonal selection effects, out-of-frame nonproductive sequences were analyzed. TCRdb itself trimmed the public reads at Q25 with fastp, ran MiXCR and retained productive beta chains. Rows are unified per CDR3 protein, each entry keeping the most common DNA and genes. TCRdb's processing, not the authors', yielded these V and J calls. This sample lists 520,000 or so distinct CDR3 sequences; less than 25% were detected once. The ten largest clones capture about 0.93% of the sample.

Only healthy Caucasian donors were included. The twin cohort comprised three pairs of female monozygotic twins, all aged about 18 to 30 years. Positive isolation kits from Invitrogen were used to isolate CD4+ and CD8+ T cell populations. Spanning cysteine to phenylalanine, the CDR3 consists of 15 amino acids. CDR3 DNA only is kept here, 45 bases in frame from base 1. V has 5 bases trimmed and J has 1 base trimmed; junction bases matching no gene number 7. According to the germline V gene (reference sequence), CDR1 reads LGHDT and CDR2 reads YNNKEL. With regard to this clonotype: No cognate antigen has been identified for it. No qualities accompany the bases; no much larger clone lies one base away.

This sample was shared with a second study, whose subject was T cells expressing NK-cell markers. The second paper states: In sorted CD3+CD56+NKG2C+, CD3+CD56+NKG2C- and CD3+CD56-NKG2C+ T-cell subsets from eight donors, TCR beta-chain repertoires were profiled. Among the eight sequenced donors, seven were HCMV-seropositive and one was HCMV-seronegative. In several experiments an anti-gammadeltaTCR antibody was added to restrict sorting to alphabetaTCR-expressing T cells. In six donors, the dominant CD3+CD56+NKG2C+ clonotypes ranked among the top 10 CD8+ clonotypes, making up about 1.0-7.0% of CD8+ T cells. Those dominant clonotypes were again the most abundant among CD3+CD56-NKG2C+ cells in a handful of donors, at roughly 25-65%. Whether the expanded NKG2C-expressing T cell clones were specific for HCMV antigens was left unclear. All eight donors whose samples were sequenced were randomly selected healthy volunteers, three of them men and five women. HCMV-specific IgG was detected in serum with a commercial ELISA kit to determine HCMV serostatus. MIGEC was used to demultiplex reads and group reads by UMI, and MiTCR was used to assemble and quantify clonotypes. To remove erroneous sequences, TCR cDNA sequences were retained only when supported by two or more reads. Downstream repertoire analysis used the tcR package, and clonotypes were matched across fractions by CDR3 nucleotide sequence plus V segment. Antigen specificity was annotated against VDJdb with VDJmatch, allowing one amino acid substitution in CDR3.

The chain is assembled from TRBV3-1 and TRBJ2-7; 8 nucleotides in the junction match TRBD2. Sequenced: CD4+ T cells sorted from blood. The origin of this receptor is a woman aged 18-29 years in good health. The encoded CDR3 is CASSSPSGGSYEQYF. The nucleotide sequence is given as TGTGCCAGCAGCTCCCCCAGCGGGGGATCCTACGAGCAGTACTTC.